The T cell receptor (beta chain) described here comes from a study of blood T cell repertoires in COVID-19. Study-wide context: Italy, Spain and the United States were the sources of the convalescent and acute COVID-19 samples. PBMCs, B-cell-depleted T cells, or T cells were the source of the cDNA or gDNA that made up the material.

Original analysis: Reference gene primers were amplified, and this amplification served to estimate nucleated cell counts. Sequenced by immunoSEQ multiplex PCR; TCRdb stores in-frame clones only, minus some. V, J and clone size are those of that table, while D and trimming were read from the DNA. The data hold roughly 250,000 clones, with around 83% observed a single time. The CDR3 is 16 residues long. Germline V gene lookup returns CDR1 SGHVS and CDR2 FQNEAQ. The V gene end was trimmed by 4 bases and the J gene end by 5 bases; junction bases not matched to a gene: 12. This TCR was recovered from an older woman with active or convalescent COVID-19. The V and J genes are TRBV7-8 and TRBJ1-1; 8 bases fit TRBD1. Sequences were obtained from peripheral blood. CDR3 sequence (DNA): TGTGCCAGCAGCTCGCCTGGACAGGGCAGAAGGACTGAAGCTTTCTTT. This gives the protein CASSSPGQGRRTEAFF.